These 27 T cell receptor beta chains came from one sample sequenced in a study of shared clonotypes between healthy human individuals. Repertoires were generated with immunoSEQ multiplex PCR, while TCRdb's copy carries only in-frame clones and drops some. The data hold around 1,100,000 clones, with 70% to 85% observed a single time. Sample: memory CD4+ T cells from PBMCs. Subset defined: CD45RA-negative fraction. These receptors came from a man between 18 and 29 years old in good health. Some clones in this sample may be carry-over from other donors' samples.

Details on this clone: This could be a read error, since a much larger clone is one nucleotide away. The chain couples TRBV2 to TRBJ1-2; 7 bases map to TRBD1. The CDR3 consists of 14 residues. J lost 4 bases, V lost 3 bases, and 5 bases had no gene match. The germline V gene encodes CDR1 SNHLY and CDR2 FYNNEI. CDR3 region: CASSEDGQVYGYTF. CDR3 DNA sequence: TGTGCCAGCAGTGAGGATGGACAGGTCTATGGCTACACCTTC.

The chain recombines TRBV9 with TRBJ1-4; D is possibly TRBD1 (6 bases). V lost 4 bases and J lost 6, with 13 bases in between. This CDR3 is 14 amino acids long. The germline gives CDR1 SGDLS, CDR2 YYNGEE. The CDR3: CASSPGGPYEKLFF. The CDR3 nucleotides read TGTGCCAGCAGCCCGGGGGGCCCGTATGAAAAACTGTTTTTT.

V is TRBV7-9 and J is TRBJ1-2, with D perhaps TRBD1 (5 bases). V was shortened by 5 bases and J by 4 bases, with 11 bases between the two germline ends. The germline gives CDR1 SEHNR, CDR2 FQNEAQ (reference sequence). The CDR3 is 13 residues long. CDR3 nucleotides: TGTGCCAGCAGCCCTACAGGATTCTATGGCTACACCTTC. Translated, it gives CASSPTGFYGYTF.

The chain employs TRBV10-3 and TRBJ2-7, with D perhaps TRBD1 (6 bases). This CDR3 region has 11 residues. Germline CDR1 is ENHRY and CDR2 is SYGVKD. V was shortened by 10 bases and J by 4 bases, with 11 bases between the two germline ends. CDR3 region: CATEGVYEQYF. For the CDR3, the DNA is TGTGCCACAGAGGGGGTGTACGAGCAGTACTTC.

The chain has TRBV4-1 and TRBJ2-7, with 9 bases aligning to TRBD1. The CDR3 has 15 residues. Per the germline V gene, CDR1 is MGHRA and CDR2 is YSYEKL. V was clipped by 2 bases and J by 4 bases; unmatched bases: 6. Here the CDR3 DNA reads TGCGCCAGCAGCCAACCGGGACAGGGTACATACGAGCAGTACTTC. Translating gives CASSQPGQGTYEQYF.

The genes are TRBV4-3 and TRBJ2-7; D call uncertain. The CDR3 runs 16 residues. Germline loops: CDR1 LGHNA, CDR2 YSLEER. V lost 4 bases, J lost 3 bases, and 19 bases lay in between. DNA for the CDR3: TGCGCCAGCAGCCGAAGACGACTGGGTAGTTTCTACGAGCAGTACTTC. Its translation: CASSRRRLGSFYEQYF.

This clone is a singleton in its sample. The chain joins TRBV7-9 to TRBJ2-7, with 7 bases matching TRBD2. The CDR3 has 15 residues. Germline-derived CDR1 and CDR2 are SEHNR and FQNEAQ (reference sequence). Trimming removed 0 bases from V and 2 bases from J; junction bases left unmatched: 4. The CDR3 reads CASSLAFAGAYEQYF. The CDR3 DNA reads TGTGCCAGCAGCTTAGCGTTTGCGGGGGCCTACGAGCAGTACTTC.

In the case of this clone: Other DNA sequences in this specimen translate into the identical CDR3. The chain employs TRBV5-1 and TRBJ2-3, with 7 bases aligning to TRBD1. This CDR3 region has 13 residues. Trimming removed 6 bases from V and 2 bases from J; junction bases left unmatched: 3. Germline V gene data show CDR1 as SGHRS and CDR2 as YFSETQ. The CDR3 region is CASNEGATDTQYF. Written as DNA, the CDR3 is TGCGCCAGCAACGAGGGGGCCACAGATACGCAGTATTTT.

This clone was observed a handful of times. V usage is TRBV28 and J usage is TRBJ2-7, with 9 bases fitting TRBD1. Trimming removed 2 bases from V and 7 bases from J; junction bases left unmatched: 9. CDR1 and CDR2 from the germline V gene are MDHEN and SYDVKM. The CDR3 is 15 amino acids. CDR3 bases: TGTGCCAGCAGTTTACTCTCGACAGGGGGGGATGAGCAGTACTTC. Translation gives CASSLLSTGGDEQYF.

This clone was recorded only once. The V call is TRBV5-1, the J call TRBJ1-2; D is unresolved. V lost 0 bases and J 5 bases, leaving 14 bases between the germline ends. Germline CDR1 SGHRS, CDR2 YFSETQ. The CDR3 is made up of 15 amino acids. CDR3 nucleotide sequence: TGCGCCAGCAGCTTGGTGGCAGGATCGGTTTATGGCTACACCTTC. Its protein product is CASSLVAGSVYGYTF.

This chain connects TRBV11-2 to TRBJ2-7; D possibly matches TRBD1 or TRBD2 (6 bases each). Germline-derived CDR1 and CDR2 are SGHAT and FQNNGV. This CDR3 has 16 amino acids. V lost 1 base, J lost 7 bases, and 20 bases lay in between. As DNA, the CDR3 is TGTGCCAGCAGCTTAGGGTTGGGGGCGGGGATACTGGAGCAGTACTTC. Amino acid sequence: CASSLGLGAGILEQYF. Based on the CDR3 plus reference TRBV11-2 and TRBJ2-7, the full variable domain is EAGVAQSPRYKIIEKRQSVAFWCNPISGHATLYWYQQILGQGPKLLIQFQNNGVVDDSQLPKDRFSAERLKGVDSTLKIQPAKLEDSAVYLCASSLGLGAGILEQYFGPGTRLTVT.

The chain combines TRBV5-8 with TRBJ1-5; unclear D gene. The CDR3 covers 14 residues. Germline V gene sequence: CDR1 SGHTS, CDR2 YDEGEE. Trimming removed 9 bases from V and 3 bases from J, with 16 bases in between. The CDR3 DNA sequence: TGTGCCACCGATTCGGGTGGGGTCAATCAGCCCCAGCATTTT. Protein sequence: CATDSGGVNQPQHF.

Points on this clone: This may stem from a read error, because a much larger clone lies one nucleotide away. This CDR3 is CASRVGTTNNEQFF. CDR3 nucleotide sequence: TGCGCCAGCAGAGTCGGAACTACTAACAATGAGCAGTTCTTC. V usage is TRBV5-1 and J usage is TRBJ2-6, with D hard to call. The J call may not be correct, given that the DNA end is closer to TRBJ2-1. CDR1 SGHRS and CDR2 YFSETQ come from the germline V gene. The CDR3 has 14 amino acids.

Points on this clone: Other DNA sequences in this sample translate to the same CDR3. The gene calls are TRBV15 and TRBJ2-7, with no clear D. Germline V CDR1 and CDR2: LNHNV, YYDKDF (reference sequence). The CDR3 is 13 amino acids. V gave up 0 bases and J gave up 2 bases, with 5 bases separating them. The CDR3 region is CATSRDPTYEQYF. The CDR3 region has the DNA TGTGCCACCAGCAGAGACCCAACCTACGAGCAGTACTTC.

This clone was seen repeatedly, ten times or more. The chain combines TRBV28 with TRBJ2-2, with 11 positions matching TRBD2. Looked up from germline, CDR1 is MDHEN and CDR2 is SYDVKM. The trim removed 4 bases at V and 4 bases at J, leaving 8 bases unmatched. This CDR3 comprises 17 residues. The CDR3 reads CASSSNSGRAGTGELFF. The CDR3, as DNA: TGTGCCAGCAGTTCGAATAGCGGGAGGGCAGGCACCGGGGAGCTGTTTTTT.

CDR3 in DNA: TGTGCCAGCTCCCCGGAGGGTGGTACGCAGTATTTT. It encodes CASSPEGGTQYF. V is TRBV18 and J is TRBJ2-3; TRBD2 is a possible D gene (6 bases). CDR3 size: 12 residues. The ends were cut back, 6 bases at V and 8 bases at J, with 12 bases in the middle. The V gene's germline CDR1 is KGHSH and CDR2 LQKENI.

This clone has only a few counts. This chain links TRBV7-7 with TRBJ2-1; tentative D call: TRBD1 (6 bases). The CDR3 loop spans 13 amino acids. Germline V gene data show CDR1 as SSHAT and CDR2 as FNYEAQ (reference sequence). V was pared by 6 bases and J by 10 bases, with 16 bases between. The CDR3 sequence: CASSSMPDREQFF. DNA for the CDR3: TGTGCCAGCAGTTCCATGCCCGACAGGGAGCAGTTCTTC.

The V and J genes are TRBV11-2 and TRBJ2-1; TRBD2 aligns across 10 bases. Germline V gene sequence: CDR1 SGHAT, CDR2 FQNNGV. This CDR3 has 17 residues. Trimming cost V 3 bases and J 2 bases; bases outside gene matches: 7. The CDR3 sequence is CASSLGGAGGAYNEQFF. The CDR3 DNA is TGTGCCAGCAGCTTGGGGGGAGCGGGAGGGGCCTACAATGAGCAGTTCTTC.

CDR3 DNA sequence: TGTGCCAGCAGTCACCTAGGGACTAGAGAGACCCAGTACTTC. Translation gives CASSHLGTRETQYF. The chain has TRBV7-2 and TRBJ2-5, with TRBD2 identical over 8 bases. Germline CDR1 is SGHTA and CDR2 is FQGNSA. V gave up 6 bases and J gave up 4 bases; unmatched junction bases: 7. The CDR3 sequence is 14 residues long.

The chain couples TRBV4-1 to TRBJ2-5, with 9 positions matching TRBD1. From germline, CDR1 is MGHRA and CDR2 YSYEKL. The CDR3 length is 16 residues. V gave up 2 bases and J gave up 3 bases; unmatched junction bases: 7. The CDR3 bases are TGCGCCAGCAGCCAACCACCGGGACAGGGAGAAGAGACCCAGTACTTC. Amino acids: CASSQPPGQGEETQYF.

This clone showed up many times. The genes are TRBV4-2 and TRBJ2-1; D is ambiguous. Germline CDR1 LGHNA, CDR2 YNFKEQ. Trimming took off 4 bases at V and 0 bases at J, with 13 bases between the two ends. CDR3 length equals 16 residues. This chain's CDR3 is CASSPGRISSYNEQFF. DNA of the CDR3: TGTGCCAGCAGCCCCGGGCGCATAAGCTCCTACAATGAGCAGTTCTTC.

This sequence joins TRBV10-3 and TRBJ1-1; D uncertain. CDR1 ENHRY and CDR2 SYGVKD come from the germline V gene. V shed 2 bases and J shed 0 bases, with 7 bases lying between them. CDR3 length equals 14 residues. The CDR3: CAISETPLNTEAFF. The CDR3 region has the DNA TGTGCCATCAGTGAGACACCCCTGAACACTGAAGCTTTCTTT.

This clone appeared a few times. The chain recombines TRBV7-9 with TRBJ1-5, with D possibly matching TRBD1 (5 bases). The CDR3 extends over 13 amino acids. Looked up from germline, CDR1 is SEHNR and CDR2 is FQNEAQ (reference sequence). V was cut by 3 bases and J by 7 bases, with 10 bases left in between. The CDR3 nucleotides read TGTGCCAGCAGCTTCGGGGGAGGCCAGCCCCAGCATTTT. Translated, it gives CASSFGGGQPQHF.

The chain couples TRBV28 to TRBJ1-3, with 7 bases that match TRBD1. Germline CDR1 reads MDHEN; CDR2 reads SYDVKM. V trimming: 4 bases; J trimming: 5 bases; junction bases outside the gene matches: 8. The CDR3 covers 15 residues. CDR3 nucleotide sequence: TGTGCCAGCAGTTCCTCGGGACAGCGTAGAAACACCATATATTTT. It codes for CASSSSGQRRNTIYF.

The chain links TRBV13 to TRBJ1-1; D remains ambiguous. Deletions cut 1 base from V and 6 bases from J, with 18 bases between. The CDR3 sequence is 16 residues long. Germline V gives CDR1 PRHDT, CDR2 FYEKMQ (reference sequence). The CDR3 here is CASSLVPGRTGAEAFF. The CDR3 DNA reads TGTGCCAGCAGCTTAGTTCCCGGGCGCACCGGGGCTGAAGCTTTCTTT.

V usage is TRBV28 and J usage is TRBJ2-2, with D tentatively TRBD1 (7 bases). CDR1 is MDHEN, CDR2 SYDVKM, per germline. Trimming pared 5 bases from V and 8 bases from J, leaving 18 bases between. This CDR3 spans 15 amino acids. The DNA of the CDR3 is TGTGCCAGCAGTCTACGGACAGGAGGGGCTGGGGAGCTGTTTTTT. Protein: CASSLRTGGAGELFF.

Notes on this clone: The same CDR3 can be traced to other DNA sequences in this sample. V gene TRBV2 combines with J gene TRBJ1-5; D is undetermined. The CDR3 contains 14 residues. Trimming took 4 bases from V and 5 from J, leaving 12 bases between them. Looked up from germline, CDR1 is SNHLY and CDR2 is FYNNEI. The CDR3 here is CASSGRARDQPQHF. Written as DNA, the CDR3 is TGTGCCAGCAGTGGAAGGGCCCGTGATCAGCCCCAGCATTTT.